The 6 T cell receptor beta chains in this list originate from one sample, sequenced in a study of Ad26.COV2.S vaccination and SARS-CoV-2 variants. Data came from immunoSEQ multiplex PCR; TCRdb stores just in-frame clones and leaves some out. The repertoire holds about 350,000 clones, with approximately 84% as singletons. The treatment is: over 15 received Ad26.COV2.S at low or high dose, single or two shots; 5 received placebo; per-sample allocation not given. The samples were gathered on day 63 after the first injection of vaccine or placebo. Sequenced here: peripheral blood, sampled in a trial of Ad26.COV2.S vaccine versus placebo. The receptors come from a person aged 18-60 years who received the Ad26.COV2.S COVID-19 vaccine or a placebo.

The chain carries TRBV7-2 and TRBJ2-7; possibly TRBD1 for D (6 bases). CDR3 size: 14 residues. The V end was cut by 5 bases, the J end by 3 bases, with 14 bases between. From germline, CDR1 is SGHTA and CDR2 FQGNSA. For the CDR3, the DNA is TGTGCCAGCAGCCCAGAGGGGGTGCACTACGAGCAGTACTTC. Protein sequence: CASSPEGVHYEQYF.

The V gene is TRBV7-2, the J gene TRBJ2-7, with 9 bases aligning to TRBD1. The V and J ends lost 4 bases and 3 bases, in that order; junction bases with no gene match: 4. The CDR3 is 14 residues long. Germline lookup yields CDR1 SGHTA and CDR2 FQGNSA. CDR3 in amino acids: CASSWGQGRYEQYF. DNA for the CDR3: TGTGCCAGCAGCTGGGGACAGGGCCGCTACGAGCAGTACTTC.

This clone was found once. This chain links TRBV6-1 with TRBJ2-5, with 10 bases identical to TRBD2. Germline CDR1 and CDR2: MNHNS and SASEGT. The CDR3 is 18 amino acids. Trimming at V came to 4 bases and at J to 9 bases, leaving 20 bases not matched to a gene. The CDR3 reads CASSGSLTSGTAGGSQYF. The CDR3 bases are TGTGCCAGCAGTGGGTCCCTTACTAGCGGGACGGCGGGGGGGTCCCAGTACTTC.

Only a few counts were recorded for this clone. The V gene is TRBV19, the J gene TRBJ1-4; D remains unclear. This CDR3 has 13 residues. Trimming removed 3 bases at V and 8 bases at J, with 10 bases between. Germline-derived CDR1 and CDR2 are LNHDA and SQIVND (reference sequence). The CDR3 coding sequence is TGTGCCAGTAGTATCCTCGTGGGAGAAAAACTGTTTTTT. Its translation: CASSILVGEKLFF.

The chain links TRBV19 to TRBJ2-1, with 11 bases matching TRBD2. The CDR3 runs to 14 residues. Germline V gene sequence: CDR1 LNHDA, CDR2 SQIVND (reference sequence). J gave up 4 bases and V 6 bases, and 2 bases lay outside the gene matches. The DNA of the CDR3 is TGTGCCAGTAGCGGGACTAGCGGATACAATGAGCAGTTCTTC. This sequence encodes CASSGTSGYNEQFF.

The chain links TRBV2 to TRBJ2-3; D uncertain. There are 15 residues in the CDR3. Germline values: CDR1 SNHLY, CDR2 FYNNEI. V lost 5 bases to trimming and J lost 5 bases, with 17 bases between them. CDR3 in amino acids: CASSSRAGGRDTQYF. In nucleotides, the CDR3 is TGTGCCAGCAGTTCAAGAGCAGGCGGTAGAGATACGCAGTATTTT.